This T cell receptor (beta chain) emerged from a study of identical twins. Study-wide findings and caveats: There was an excess of low generation probability in the out-of-frame alpha sequences that twins shared.

This clonotype was seen repeatedly, ten times or more. Antigen specificity is unknown. The CDR3 extends over 15 amino acids. V lost 2 bases and J 0 bases, leaving 10 bases between the germline ends. Germline V lookup: CDR1 SGHVS, CDR2 FNYEAQ. TCRdb re-derived calls from the 5' RACE reads in MiXCR, one entry per CDR3 protein. The sample lists about 660,000 distinct CDR3 sequences; about 9.4% were seen once. These same data were also listed under a study on yellow fever vaccine responses in identical twins. Per that paper: It has been reported that, in twins, the vaccine T cell response seemed partly convergent and partly personalized.

Sequencing was done on a sample of PBMCs. The sequence was collected from a woman aged 18-29 years in good health. The chain is built from TRBV7-6 and TRBJ2-5; no clear D gene. The CDR3 DNA reads as TGTGCCAGCAGCTTATTGGCGAGCAACCAAGAGACCCAGTACTTC. Amino acids: CASSLLASNQETQYF.